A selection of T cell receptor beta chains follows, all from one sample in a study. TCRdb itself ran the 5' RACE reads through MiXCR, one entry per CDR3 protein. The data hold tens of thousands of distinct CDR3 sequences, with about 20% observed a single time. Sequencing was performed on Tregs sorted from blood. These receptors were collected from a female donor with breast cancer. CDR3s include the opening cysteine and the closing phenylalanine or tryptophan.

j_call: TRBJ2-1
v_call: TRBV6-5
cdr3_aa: CASSYGLAGYNEQFF

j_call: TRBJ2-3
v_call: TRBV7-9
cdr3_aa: CASSSYTDTQYF

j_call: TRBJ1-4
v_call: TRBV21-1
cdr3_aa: CASSKRFQLGEEKLFF

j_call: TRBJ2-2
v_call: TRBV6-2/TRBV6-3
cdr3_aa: CASSPSGNTGELFF

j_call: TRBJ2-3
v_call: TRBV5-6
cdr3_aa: CASSPSGGGADTQYF

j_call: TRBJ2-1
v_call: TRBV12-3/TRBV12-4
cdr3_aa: CASSLRESSYNEQFF

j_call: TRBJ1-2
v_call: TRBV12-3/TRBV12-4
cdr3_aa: CASSNRDRNYGYTF

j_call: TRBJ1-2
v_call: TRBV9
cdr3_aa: CASSVRHSANYGYTF

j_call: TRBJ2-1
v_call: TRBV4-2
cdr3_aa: CASSQDLRQGYNEQFF

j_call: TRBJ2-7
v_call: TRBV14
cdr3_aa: CASSLRDTEQYF

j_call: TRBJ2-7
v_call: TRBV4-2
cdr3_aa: CASSHRTSDESSSYEQYF

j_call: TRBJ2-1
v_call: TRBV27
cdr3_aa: CASSLGTNVNNEQFF

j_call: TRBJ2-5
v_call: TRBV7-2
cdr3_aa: CASSSIGEQETQYF

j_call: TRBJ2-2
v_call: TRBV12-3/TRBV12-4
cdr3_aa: CASSLGQNTGELFF

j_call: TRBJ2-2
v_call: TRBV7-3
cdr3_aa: CASSGGPGTGELFF

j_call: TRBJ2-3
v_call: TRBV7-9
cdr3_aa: CASSLSGDTDTQYF

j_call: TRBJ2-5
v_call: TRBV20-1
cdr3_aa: CSAREGTSRNQETQYF

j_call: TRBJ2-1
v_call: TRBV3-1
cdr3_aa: CASRGVAVGAGNEQSF

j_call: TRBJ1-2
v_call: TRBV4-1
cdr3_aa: CASSRDRGNYGYTF

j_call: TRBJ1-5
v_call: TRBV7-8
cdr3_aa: CASSPYGGGEGQPQHF

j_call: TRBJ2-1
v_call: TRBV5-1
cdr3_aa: CASSLDQGSYNEQFF

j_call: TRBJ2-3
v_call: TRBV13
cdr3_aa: CASSQNGGQAGDTQYF

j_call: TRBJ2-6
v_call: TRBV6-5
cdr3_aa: CASSPRQGRIGANVLTF

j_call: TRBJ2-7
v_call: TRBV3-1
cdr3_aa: CASSQYTGGEQYF

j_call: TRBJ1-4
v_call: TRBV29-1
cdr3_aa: CSVATGVGTNEKLFF

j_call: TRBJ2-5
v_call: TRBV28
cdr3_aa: CASAGGIETQYF

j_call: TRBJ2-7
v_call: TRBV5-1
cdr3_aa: CASTTGTGTYEQYF

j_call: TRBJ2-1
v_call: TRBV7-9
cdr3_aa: CASSLVTSPEQFF

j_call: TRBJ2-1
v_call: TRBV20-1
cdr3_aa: CSAHPGTHYNEQFF

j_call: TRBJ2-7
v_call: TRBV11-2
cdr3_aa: CASSPGRVLYEQYF

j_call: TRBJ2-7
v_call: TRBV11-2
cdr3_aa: CASSPSGAATGYEQYF

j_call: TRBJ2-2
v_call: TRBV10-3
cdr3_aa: CAISEEQMNTGELFF

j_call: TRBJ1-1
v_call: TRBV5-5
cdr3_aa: CASGLRTRSLNTEAFF

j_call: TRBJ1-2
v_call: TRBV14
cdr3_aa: CASSQEPPLGSNYGYTF

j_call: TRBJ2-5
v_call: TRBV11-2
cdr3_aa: CTSSLGRGRETQYF

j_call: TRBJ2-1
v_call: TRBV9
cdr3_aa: CASSVGVSRTSGTSSYNEQFF

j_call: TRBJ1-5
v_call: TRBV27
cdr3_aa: CASSPLAWGSQPQHF

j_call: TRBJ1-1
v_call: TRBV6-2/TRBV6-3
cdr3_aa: CASPNRGARKSEAFF

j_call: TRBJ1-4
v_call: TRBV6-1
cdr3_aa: CARNEVGKLFF

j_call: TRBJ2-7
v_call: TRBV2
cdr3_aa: CASSEPRSAGEQYF

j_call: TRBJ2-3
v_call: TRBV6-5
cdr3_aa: CASSYGGRSGDTQYF